Detailed here is one T cell receptor (beta chain). The CDR3 runs 13 residues. The V gene lost 6 bases and the J gene lost 8 bases, with 16 bases spanning the gap. The data originate from a study of blood T cells in healthy people across ages. Primers used in a second PCR of about 6 to 11 cycles were a sample-barcoded 5' primer and a J-beta primer mix. TCRdb re-called the 5' RACE reads with MiXCR, one entry per CDR3 protein. The repertoire includes approximately 1,700,000 distinct CDR3 sequences, about two fifths of them detected once, and roughly 23% sits in the top ten. This clonotype originated in a human donor in good health. The chain is built from TRBV12-3 or TRBV12-4 and TRBJ1-2, with D perhaps matching TRBD1 (6 bases). The sequencing sample was made of blood. The CDR3 is CASRVTGVRGYTF. The CDR3 region has the DNA TGTGCCAGCAGAGTGACAGGTGTCAGGGGCTACACCTTC.